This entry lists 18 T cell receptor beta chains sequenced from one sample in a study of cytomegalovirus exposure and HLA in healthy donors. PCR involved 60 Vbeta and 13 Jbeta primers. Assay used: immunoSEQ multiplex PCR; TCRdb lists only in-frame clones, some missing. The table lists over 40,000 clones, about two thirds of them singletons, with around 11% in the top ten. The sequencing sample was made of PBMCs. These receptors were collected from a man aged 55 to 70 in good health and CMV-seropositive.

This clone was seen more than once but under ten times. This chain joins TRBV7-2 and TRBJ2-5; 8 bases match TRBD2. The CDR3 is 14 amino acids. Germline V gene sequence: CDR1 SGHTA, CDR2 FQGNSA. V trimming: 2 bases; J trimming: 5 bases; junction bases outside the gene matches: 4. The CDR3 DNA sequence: TGTGCCAGCAGCTTATTAGCGGGACTCGAGACCCAGTACTTC. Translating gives CASSLLAGLETQYF.

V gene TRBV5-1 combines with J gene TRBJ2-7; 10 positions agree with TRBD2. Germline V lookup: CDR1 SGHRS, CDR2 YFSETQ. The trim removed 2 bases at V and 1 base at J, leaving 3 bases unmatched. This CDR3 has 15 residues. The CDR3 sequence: CASSLAGGVSYEQYF. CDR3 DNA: TGCGCCAGCAGCTTAGCGGGAGGGGTTTCCTACGAGCAGTACTTC.

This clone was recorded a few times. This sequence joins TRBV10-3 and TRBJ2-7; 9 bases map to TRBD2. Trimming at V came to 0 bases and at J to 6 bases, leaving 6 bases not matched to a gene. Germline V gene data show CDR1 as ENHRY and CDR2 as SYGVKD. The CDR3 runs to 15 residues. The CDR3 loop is CAISESLAGFGEQYF. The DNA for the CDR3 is TGTGCCATCAGTGAGTCCCTAGCGGGGTTTGGCGAGCAGTACTTC.

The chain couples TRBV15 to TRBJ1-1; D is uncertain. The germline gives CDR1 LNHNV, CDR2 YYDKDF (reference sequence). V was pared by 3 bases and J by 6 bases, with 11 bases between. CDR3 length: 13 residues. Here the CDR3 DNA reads TGTGCCACCAGCAGCTCTAACCGGGCTGAAGCTTTCTTT. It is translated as CATSSSNRAEAFF.

The CDR3 bases are TGCGCCAGCAGTGAAGTTTTTCAACTGTCGGAGACCCAGTACTTC. It translates to CASSEVFQLSETQYF. This chain uses TRBV10-2 with TRBJ2-5; D gene ambiguous. The CDR3 has 15 amino acids. Germline CDR1 and CDR2: WSHSY and SAAADI. The germline V and J ends were trimmed by 3 bases and 5 bases, with 16 bases remaining between them.

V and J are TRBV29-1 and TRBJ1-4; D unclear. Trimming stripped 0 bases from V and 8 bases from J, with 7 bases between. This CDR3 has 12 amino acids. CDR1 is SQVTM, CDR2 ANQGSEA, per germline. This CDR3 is CSVEDAEEKLFF. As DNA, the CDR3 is TGCAGCGTTGAAGATGCGGAGGAAAAACTGTTTTTT.

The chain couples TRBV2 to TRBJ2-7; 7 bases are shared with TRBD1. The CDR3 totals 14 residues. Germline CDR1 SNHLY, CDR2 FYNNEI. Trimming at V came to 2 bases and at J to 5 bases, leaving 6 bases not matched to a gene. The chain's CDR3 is CASSEKTGSHEQYF. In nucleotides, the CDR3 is TGTGCCAGCAGTGAAAAGACAGGGAGCCACGAGCAGTACTTC. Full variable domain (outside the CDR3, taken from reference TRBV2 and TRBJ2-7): EPEVTQTPSHQVTQMGQEVILRCVPISNHLYFYWYRQILGQKVEFLVSFYNNEISEKSEIFDDQFSVERPDGSNFTLKIRSTKLEDSAMYFCASSEKTGSHEQYFGPGTRLTVT.

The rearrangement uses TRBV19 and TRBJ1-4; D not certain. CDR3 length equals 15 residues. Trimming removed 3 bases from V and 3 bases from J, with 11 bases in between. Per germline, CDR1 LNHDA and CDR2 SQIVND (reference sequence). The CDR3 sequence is CASSMWGAANEKLFF. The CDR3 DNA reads TGTGCCAGTAGTATGTGGGGAGCCGCTAATGAAAAACTGTTTTTT.

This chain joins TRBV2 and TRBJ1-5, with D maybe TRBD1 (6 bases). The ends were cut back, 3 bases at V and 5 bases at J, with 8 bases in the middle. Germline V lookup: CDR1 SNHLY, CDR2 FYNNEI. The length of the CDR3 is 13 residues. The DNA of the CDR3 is TGTGCCAGCAGTGAGAACAGGGATCAGCCCCAGCATTTT. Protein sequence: CASSENRDQPQHF.

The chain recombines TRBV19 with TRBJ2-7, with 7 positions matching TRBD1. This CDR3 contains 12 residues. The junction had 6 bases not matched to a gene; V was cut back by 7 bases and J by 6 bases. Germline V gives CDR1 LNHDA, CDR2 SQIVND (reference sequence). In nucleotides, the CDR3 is TGTGCCAGTACCGACAGGGTGGGCGAGCAGTACTTC. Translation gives CASTDRVGEQYF. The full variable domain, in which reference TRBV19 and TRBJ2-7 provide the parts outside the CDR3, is DGGITQSPKYLFRKEGQNVTLSCEQNLNHDAMYWYRQDPGQGLRLIYYSQIVNDFQKGDIAEGYSVSREKKESFPLTVTSAQKNPTAFYLCASTDRVGEQYFGPGTRLTVT.

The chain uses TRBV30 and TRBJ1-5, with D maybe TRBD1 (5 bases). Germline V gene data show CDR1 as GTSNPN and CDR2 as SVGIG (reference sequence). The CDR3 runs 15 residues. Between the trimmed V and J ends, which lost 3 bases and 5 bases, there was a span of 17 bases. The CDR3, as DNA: TGTGCCTGGAGAGGGGCTGGAGCAGGGCATCAGCCCCAGCATTTT. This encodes CAWRGAGAGHQPQHF.

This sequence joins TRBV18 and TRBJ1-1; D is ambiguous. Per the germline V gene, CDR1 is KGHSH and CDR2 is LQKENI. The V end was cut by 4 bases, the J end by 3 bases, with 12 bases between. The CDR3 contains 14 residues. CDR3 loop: CASSREFGDTEAFF. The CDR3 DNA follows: TGTGCCAGCTCACGGGAGTTCGGGGACACTGAAGCTTTCTTT.

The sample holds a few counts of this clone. CDR3: CASSVLETDTQYF. In DNA form, the CDR3 reads TGTGCCAGCAGCGTCCTCGAGACAGATACGCAGTATTTT. The chain recombines TRBV9 with TRBJ2-3; D not certain. Trimming removed 2 bases from V and 3 bases from J, with 7 bases in between. The CDR3 covers 13 residues. Germline V gene lookup returns CDR1 SGDLS and CDR2 YYNGEE.

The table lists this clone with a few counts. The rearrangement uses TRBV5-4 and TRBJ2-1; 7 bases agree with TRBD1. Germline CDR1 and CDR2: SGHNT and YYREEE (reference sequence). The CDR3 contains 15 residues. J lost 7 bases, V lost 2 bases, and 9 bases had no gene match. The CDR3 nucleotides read TGTGCCAGCAGCTTACAGGGGCTCTCGACGAATGAGCAGTTCTTC. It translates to CASSLQGLSTNEQFF. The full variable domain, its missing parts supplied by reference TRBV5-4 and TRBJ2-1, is ETGVTQSPTHLIKTRGQQVTLRCSSQSGHNTVSWYQQALGQGPQFIFQYYREEENGRGNFPPRFSGLQFPNYSSELNVNALELDDSALYLCASSLQGLSTNEQFFGPGTRLTVL.

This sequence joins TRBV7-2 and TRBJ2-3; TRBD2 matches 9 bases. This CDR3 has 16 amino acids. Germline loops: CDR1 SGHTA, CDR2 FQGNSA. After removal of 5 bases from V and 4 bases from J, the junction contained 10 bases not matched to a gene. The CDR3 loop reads CASSPVGLAGPDTQYF. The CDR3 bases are TGTGCCAGCAGCCCCGTGGGGCTAGCGGGACCAGATACGCAGTATTTT.

The DNA of the CDR3 is TGTGCCAGTAGTTCCCTAGCGGAGACCTACGAGCAGTACTTC. This sequence encodes CASSSLAETYEQYF. This rearrangement joins TRBV19 to TRBJ2-7, with 7 bases lining up with TRBD2. The V gene end was trimmed by 5 bases and the J gene end by 2 bases; junction bases not matched to a gene: 6. The length of the CDR3 is 14 residues. Germline V gene data show CDR1 as LNHDA and CDR2 as SQIVND (reference sequence).

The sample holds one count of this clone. DNA for the CDR3: TGTGCCAGCAGCCAGTTGACTCCTATGAACACTGAAGCTTTCTTT. Encoded protein: CASSQLTPMNTEAFF. The chain joins TRBV14 to TRBJ1-1; D ambiguous. With 3 bases removed from V and 0 bases from J, the gap between germline ends came to 11 bases. This CDR3 has 15 amino acids. From germline, CDR1 is SGHDN and CDR2 FVKESK.

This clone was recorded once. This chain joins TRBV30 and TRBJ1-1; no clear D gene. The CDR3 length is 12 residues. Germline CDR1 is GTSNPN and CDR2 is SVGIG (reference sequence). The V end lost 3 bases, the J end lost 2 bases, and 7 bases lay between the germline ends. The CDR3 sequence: CAWRRLNTEAFF. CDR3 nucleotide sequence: TGTGCCTGGAGACGACTAAACACTGAAGCTTTCTTT.